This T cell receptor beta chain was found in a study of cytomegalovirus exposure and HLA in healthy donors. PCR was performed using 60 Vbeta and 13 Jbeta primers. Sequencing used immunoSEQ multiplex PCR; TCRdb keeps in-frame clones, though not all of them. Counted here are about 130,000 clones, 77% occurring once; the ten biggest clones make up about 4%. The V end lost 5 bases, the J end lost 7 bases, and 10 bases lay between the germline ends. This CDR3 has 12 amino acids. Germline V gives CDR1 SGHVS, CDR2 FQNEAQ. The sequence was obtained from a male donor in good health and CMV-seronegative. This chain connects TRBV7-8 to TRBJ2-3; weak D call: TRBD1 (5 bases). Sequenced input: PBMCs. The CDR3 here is CASSASGNTQYF. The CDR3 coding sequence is TGTGCCAGCAGCGCTTCAGGGAATACGCAGTATTTT.